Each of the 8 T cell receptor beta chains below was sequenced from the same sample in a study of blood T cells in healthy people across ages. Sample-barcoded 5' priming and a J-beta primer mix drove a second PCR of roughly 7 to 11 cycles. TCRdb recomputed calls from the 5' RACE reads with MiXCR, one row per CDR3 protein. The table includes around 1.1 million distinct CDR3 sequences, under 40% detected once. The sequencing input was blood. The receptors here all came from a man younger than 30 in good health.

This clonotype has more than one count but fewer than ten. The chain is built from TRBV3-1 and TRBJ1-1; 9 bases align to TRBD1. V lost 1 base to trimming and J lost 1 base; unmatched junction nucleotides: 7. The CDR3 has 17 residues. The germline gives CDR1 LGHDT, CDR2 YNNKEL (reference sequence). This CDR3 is CASSQARDRVKNTEAFF. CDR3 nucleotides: TGTGCCAGCAGCCAAGCCCGGGACAGGGTTAAGAACACTGAAGCTTTCTTT.

The chain's CDR3 is CASSSGPSGNTIYF. As DNA, the CDR3 is TGCGCCAGCAGCTCGGGACCATCCGGAAACACCATATATTTT. The chain combines TRBV5-1 with TRBJ1-3, with a possible D match to TRBD1 (5 bases). With 3 bases removed from V and 4 bases from J, the gap between germline ends came to 11 bases. Germline loops: CDR1 SGHRS, CDR2 YFSETQ. This CDR3 is 14 amino acids long.

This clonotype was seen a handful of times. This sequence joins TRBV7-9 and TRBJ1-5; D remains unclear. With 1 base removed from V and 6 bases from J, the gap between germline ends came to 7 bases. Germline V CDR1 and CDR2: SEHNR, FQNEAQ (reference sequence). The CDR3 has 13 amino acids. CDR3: CASSLGSAQPQHF. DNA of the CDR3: TGTGCCAGCAGCTTAGGCAGCGCTCAGCCCCAGCATTTT.

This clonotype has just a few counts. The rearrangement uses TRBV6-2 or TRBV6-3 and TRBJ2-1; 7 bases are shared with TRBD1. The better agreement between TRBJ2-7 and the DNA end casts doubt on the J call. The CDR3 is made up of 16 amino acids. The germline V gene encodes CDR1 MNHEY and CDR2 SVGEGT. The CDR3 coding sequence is TGTGCCAGCAGTTACCCTGACAGGGCGGCCTACAATGAGCAGTACTTC. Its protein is CASSYPDRAAYNEQYF.

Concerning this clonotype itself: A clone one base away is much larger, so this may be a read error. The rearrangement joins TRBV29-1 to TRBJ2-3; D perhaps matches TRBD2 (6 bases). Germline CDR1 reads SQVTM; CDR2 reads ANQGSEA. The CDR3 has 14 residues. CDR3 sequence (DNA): TGCAGCGTTGAAGATCAGAAGGGAGGAGATACGCGGTATTTT. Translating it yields CSVEDQKGGDTRYF.

CDR3 amino acids: CASSDGLRSFNSPLHF. CDR3 nucleotide sequence: TGTGCCAGCAGTGACGGTCTACGGAGCTTTAATTCACCCCTCCACTTT. V usage is TRBV2 and J usage is TRBJ1-6; unclear D gene. Trimming cost V 3 bases and J 6 bases, with 15 bases left between them. The CDR3 length is 16 residues. CDR1 is SNHLY and CDR2 is FYNNEI in the germline V gene. The full variable domain, with the rest looked up from reference TRBV2 and TRBJ1-6, is EPEVTQTPSHQVTQMGQEVILRCVPISNHLYFYWYRQILGQKVEFLVSFYNNEISEKSEIFDDQFSVERPDGSNFTLKIRSTKLEDSAMYFCASSDGLRSFNSPLHFGNGTRLTVT.

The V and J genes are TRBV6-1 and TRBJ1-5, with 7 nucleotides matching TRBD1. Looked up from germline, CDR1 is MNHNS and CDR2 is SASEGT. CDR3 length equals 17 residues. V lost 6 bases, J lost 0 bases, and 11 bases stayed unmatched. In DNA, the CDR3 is TGTGCCAGCAGACCCAACCCGGACAGGTATAGCAATCAGCCCCAGCATTTT. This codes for CASRPNPDRYSNQPQHF.

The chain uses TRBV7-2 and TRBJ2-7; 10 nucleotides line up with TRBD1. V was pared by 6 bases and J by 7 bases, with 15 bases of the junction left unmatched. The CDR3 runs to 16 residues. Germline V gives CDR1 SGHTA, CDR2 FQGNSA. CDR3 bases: TGTGCCAGCAGATACGGACAGGGACAGGGGTGGAATGAGCAGTACTTC. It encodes CASRYGQGQGWNEQYF.